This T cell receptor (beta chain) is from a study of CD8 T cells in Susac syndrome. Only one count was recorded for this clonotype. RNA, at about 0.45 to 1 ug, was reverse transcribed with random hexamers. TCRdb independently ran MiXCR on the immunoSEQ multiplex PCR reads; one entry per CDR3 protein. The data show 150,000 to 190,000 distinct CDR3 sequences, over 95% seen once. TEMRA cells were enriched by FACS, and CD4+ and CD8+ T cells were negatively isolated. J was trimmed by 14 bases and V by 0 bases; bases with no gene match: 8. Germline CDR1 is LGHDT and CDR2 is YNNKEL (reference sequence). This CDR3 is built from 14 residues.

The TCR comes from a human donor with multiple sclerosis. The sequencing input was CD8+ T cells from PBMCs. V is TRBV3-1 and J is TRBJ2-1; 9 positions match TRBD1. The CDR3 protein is CASSQDRGQGGKFF. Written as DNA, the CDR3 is TGTGCCAGCAGCCAAGATCGGGGACAGGGTGGGAAGTTCTTC.